This TCR beta chain was sequenced during a study of blood T cell repertoires in COVID-19. About the research overall: Samples representing acute and convalescent COVID-19 were sourced from the United States, Italy and Spain. PBMCs, B-cell-depleted T cells, or T cells provided the cDNA or gDNA that made up the material.

In the original workflow: The authors estimated nucleated cell counts from reference gene primer amplification. Some clones are missing from TCRdb's copy, which holds only in-frame ones; the method was immunoSEQ multiplex PCR. The D gene and trimming were derived from the DNA, and the V and J assignments and clone size from that table. The repertoire consists of 120,000 to 150,000 clones, with 65% to 90% occurring once and the leading ten covering 6.5% to 9%. V lost 3 bases to trimming and J lost 4 bases; unmatched junction nucleotides: 6. Germline V lookup: CDR1 SGHNT, CDR2 YYREEE (reference sequence). This CDR3 comprises 14 residues.

The sequencing input was peripheral blood. The receptor's source is a woman aged 50 to 60 in a cohort sampled during active or convalescent COVID-19. The V call is TRBV5-4, the J call TRBJ1-1; 7 positions agree with TRBD1. The CDR3 bases are TGTGCCAGCAGCTACCAGGGGGAAAGCACTGAAGCTTTCTTT. Translating gives CASSYQGESTEAFF.